The entry below gives a single T cell receptor (beta chain) sequence along with its context. This specimen comes from a study of blood T cell repertoires in COVID-19. Study-level information: Samples of COVID-19 (acute and convalescent) were obtained from the United States, Italy and Spain. PBMCs, B-cell-depleted T cells, or T cells provided the cDNA or gDNA that made up the material.

Original processing notes: The assay estimated nucleated cells by amplifying reference gene primers. Profiled with immunoSEQ multiplex PCR; TCRdb holds only in-frame clones, not every one. V, J and clone size reflect that table, while D and trimming were determined from the DNA. The sample holds a few hundred thousand clones; less than 85% are singletons and the top ten take more than 3%. This TCR was recovered from a woman aged 18-30 years with acute or convalescent COVID-19. The material sequenced was peripheral blood.

CDR3 protein: CASSGENEQFF. The CDR3 DNA follows: TGTGCCAGCAGTGGAGAAAATGAGCAGTTCTTC. The chain employs TRBV25-1 and TRBJ2-1; D remains unclear. CDR1 and CDR2 (germline): MGHDK, SYGVNS. The ends were cut back, 4 bases at V and 7 bases at J, with 5 bases in the middle. The CDR3 extends over 11 amino acids.